This TCR beta chain was recovered during a study of T cells in Graves' hyperthyroidism and ophthalmopathy. Study-wide findings and caveats: Most expanded thyroid clonotypes above 0.001 recurred in blood.

Patients were excluded for uncontrolled infection, other autoimmune disease, pregnancy or lactation. The study based diagnoses on clinical symptoms, serum thyroxine and TRAb, thyroid ultrasound and orbital computed tomography. Turning to this clonotype: What it recognizes is unknown.

With 2 bases removed from V and 1 base from J, the gap between germline ends came to 9 bases. Germline V gene sequence: CDR1 SGHDT, CDR2 YYEEEE. The length of the CDR3 is 14 residues. Amplified TCR beta CDR3 regions came from RNA transcripts. A set of HTBI primers served as the primers for a first-round RT-PCR of the TCR CDR3. MiXCR was run by TCRdb on the multiplex PCR reads, yielding one entry per CDR3 protein. The sample carries about 570,000 distinct CDR3 sequences, around 42% recorded once. Sample: peripheral blood or thyroid tissue (not recorded which). The sequence came from an adult woman with Graves' disease, either hyperthyroidism or ophthalmopathy (not recorded which). The rearrangement joins TRBV5-6 to TRBJ1-1; D gene unclear. The CDR3 region is CASSFLAANTEAFF. The CDR3 bases are TGTGCCAGCAGCTTCTTGGCAGCGAACACTGAAGCTTTCTTT.